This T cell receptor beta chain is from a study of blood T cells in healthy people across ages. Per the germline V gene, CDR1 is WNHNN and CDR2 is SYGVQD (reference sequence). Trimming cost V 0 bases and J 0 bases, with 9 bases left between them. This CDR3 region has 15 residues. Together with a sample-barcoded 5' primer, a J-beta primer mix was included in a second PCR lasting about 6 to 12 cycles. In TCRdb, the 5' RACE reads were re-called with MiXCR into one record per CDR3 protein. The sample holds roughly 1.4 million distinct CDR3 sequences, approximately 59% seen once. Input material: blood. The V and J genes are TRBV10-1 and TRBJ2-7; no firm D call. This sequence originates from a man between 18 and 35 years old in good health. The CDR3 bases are TGCGCCAGCAGTGAGTCGACCCCAGGCTCCTACGAGCAGTACTTC. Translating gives CASSESTPGSYEQYF.